This TCR beta chain was identified in a study of preoperative IRX-2 immunotherapy in early breast cancer (dated by TCRdb to about 2019). Worth noting for this clone: Its antigen is unknown. Per-base qualities were not stored, and no clone one base away is much larger.

The germline V gene encodes CDR1 SGHRS and CDR2 YFSETQ. V drops 0 bases and J drops 5 bases, leaving 9 bases in between. There are 14 amino acids in the CDR3, from cysteine to phenylalanine inclusive. Kept here is only the CDR3 DNA, which spans 42 bases and is read in frame from base 1. Sample treatment or condition, as interpreted from the label and publication: preoperative locoregional IRX-2 cytokine immunotherapy. The samples were obtained from a phase Ib study that tested preoperative, locoregional IRX-2 cytokine immunotherapy designed to prime immune responses. Patients with early-stage breast cancer who were given IRX-2 before surgery served as donors. Preparation of the library involved the immunoSEQ multiplex PCR assay. Sourced from immuneACCESS, this table was stored by TCRdb with only in-frame sequences that have V and J called. A share of the clones is absent; for the studies checked, an unresolved V gene accounts for under half, and the remainder has no known explanation. For this sample there are tens of thousands of clones; roughly four fifths appear just once. The top ten constitute 5.5% to 8% of the sample.

The rearrangement joined TRBV5-1 to TRBJ2-1; a weak D assignment points to TRBD1 (5 bases agree). The receptor comes from a human donor with breast cancer. Sequenced material: lymph node tissue, taken after IRX-2 immunotherapy. The nucleotide sequence reads TGCGCCAGCAGCTTGGTCCCCAGGGACAATGAGCAGTTCTTC. It translates as CASSLVPRDNEQFF. Beyond the CDR3, the reference TRBV5-1 and TRBJ2-1 genes provide the residues; the full variable domain reads: KAGVTQTPRYLIKTRGQQVTLSCSPISGHRSVSWYQQTPGQGLQFLFEYFSETQRNKGNFPGRFSGRQFSNSRSEMNVSTLELGDSALYLCASSLVPRDNEQFFGPGTRLTVL.